This T cell receptor (beta chain) was sequenced during a study of T cell responses to AZD1222 COVID-19 vaccine. On this clone: Its target is unknown.

Study results and caveats: Most donors were white British and more were female, and clonal diversity was possibly underestimated.

Measured with immunoSEQ multiplex PCR; TCRdb has only the in-frame clones, and not every one. The sample gives 200,000 to 250,000 clones, 90% to 95% of which show up once; around 1% is in the top ten. V trimming: 3 bases; J trimming: 2 bases; junction bases outside the gene matches: 6. Germline CDR1 and CDR2: LGHDT and YNNKEL (reference sequence). This CDR3 spans 16 amino acids. This rearrangement joins TRBV3-1 (or the pseudogene TRBV3-2) to TRBJ2-5, with 10 nucleotides matching TRBD1. This TCR was sampled from an adult in good health. The sequences come from peripheral blood, collected on day 0 of MenACWY control vaccination. The CDR3 sequence is CASSHRTGGKQETQYF. DNA of the CDR3: TGTGCCAGCAGCCACCGGACAGGGGGTAAGCAAGAGACCCAGTACTTC.